The 22 T cell receptor beta chains presented below share a single source sample, sequenced in a study of a mutant IDH1 vaccine in newly diagnosed glioma. Documented time point: baseline, week 1 (first vaccination visit). Described treatment: pre-vaccination baseline after standard-of-care therapy. Libraries were prepared by immunoSEQ multiplex PCR; TCRdb keeps only in-frame clonotypes and omits some of them. Found here are about 92,000 clones, roughly 78% of them singletons; the top ten hold approximately 7.6%. The sequencing here drew on PBMCs, taken from a glioma patient treated with radiotherapy, temozolomide or both. All receptors derive from a middle-aged man with glioma.

This rearrangement joins TRBV6-9 to TRBJ1-2; 9 bases line up with TRBD1. V lost 5 bases to trimming and J lost 5 bases; unmatched junction nucleotides: 6. Germline CDR1 MNHGY, CDR2 SVAAGI. CDR3 length: 14 residues. Here the CDR3 reads CASSPGQGSYGYTF. The CDR3 coding sequence is TGTGCCAGCAGTCCGGGACAGGGTAGTTATGGCTACACCTTC.

The V and J genes are TRBV6-6 and TRBJ2-3; TRBD2 matches 11 bases. Germline CDR1 is MNHNY and CDR2 is SVGAGI (reference sequence). The CDR3 totals 16 residues. Trimming took 7 bases from V and 3 from J; bases not matched to a gene: 9. The CDR3 here is CASTKTTSGTTDTQYF. In DNA form, the CDR3 reads TGTGCCAGCACCAAGACGACTAGCGGGACTACAGATACGCAGTATTTT.

This chain links TRBV14 with TRBJ1-4, with D unclear. Looked up from germline, CDR1 is SGHDN and CDR2 is FVKESK. V was shortened by 4 bases and J by 8 bases, with 11 bases between the two germline ends. The CDR3 loop spans 13 amino acids. CDR3 loop: CASSLLVGEKLFF. The CDR3 DNA reads as TGTGCCAGCAGCCTCCTCGTGGGGGAAAAACTGTTTTTT.

This clone was counted between two and nine times. This CDR3 is CASSLGGNYGYTF. Here the CDR3 DNA reads TGTGCCAGCAGTTTGGGAGGAAACTATGGCTACACCTTC. The V call is TRBV28, the J call TRBJ1-2, with D unresolved. This CDR3 contains 13 residues. V shed 3 bases and J shed 2 bases, with 7 bases lying between them. CDR1 and CDR2 (germline): MDHEN, SYDVKM.

The gene calls are TRBV30 and TRBJ1-4; 9 bases fit TRBD1. Germline V CDR1 and CDR2: GTSNPN, SVGIG (reference sequence). The CDR3 is 14 residues long. The V segment lost 2 bases and the J segment 9 bases; nucleotides outside the gene matches: 7. CDR3 protein: CAWSPGTGTKKLFF. CDR3 nucleotide sequence: TGTGCCTGGAGTCCCGGGACAGGGACGAAAAAACTGTTTTTT.

V and J are TRBV6-4 and TRBJ1-1, with TRBD1 identical over 7 bases. With 4 bases clipped from V and 0 bases from J, the junction kept 2 bases outside the gene matches. The CDR3 is 14 residues long. The germline gives CDR1 MRHNA, CDR2 SNTAGT. The DNA for the CDR3 is TGTGCCAGCAGTGCAGGGGGGATGAACACTGAAGCTTTCTTT. Its protein product is CASSAGGMNTEAFF.

This clone turned up a few times. DNA of the CDR3: TGTGCCAGCTCACCATATGGGACTGGGGCCAACGTCCTGACTTTC. It codes for CASSPYGTGANVLTF. The rearrangement joins TRBV18 to TRBJ2-6; D gene uncertain. V was cut by 2 bases and J by 2 bases, with 7 bases left in between. This CDR3 is built from 15 residues. Germline V lookup: CDR1 KGHSH, CDR2 LQKENI.

This clone appeared a few times. V gene TRBV19 combines with J gene TRBJ2-5; tentative D call: TRBD2 (5 bases). CDR1 LNHDA and CDR2 SQIVND come from the germline V gene (reference sequence). The CDR3 contains 13 residues. V gave up 3 bases and J gave up 5 bases, with 10 bases separating them. CDR3 loop: CASSIFGVETQYF. The CDR3 DNA reads TGTGCCAGTAGTATTTTCGGGGTTGAGACCCAGTACTTC.

This rearrangement joins TRBV6-6 to TRBJ2-7, with D perhaps given as TRBD1 or TRBD2 (5 bases each). V was trimmed by 2 bases and J by 1 base, leaving 12 bases between them. Per germline, CDR1 MNHNY and CDR2 SVGAGI (reference sequence). The CDR3 is made up of 15 amino acids. This CDR3 is CASSYDSGASYEQYF. CDR3 bases: TGTGCCAGCAGTTACGACTCCGGGGCATCCTACGAGCAGTACTTC.

This clone was seen a few times. The chain carries TRBV30 and TRBJ2-5; 8 nucleotides match TRBD2. Losses at the gene ends were 0 bases for V and 10 bases for J; bases not matched to a gene: 10. This CDR3 has 14 amino acids. CDR1 and CDR2 (germline): GTSNPN, SVGIG (reference sequence). The CDR3 nucleotides read TGTGCCTGGAGTGTAGGGGGACTAGGGTACGGCCAGTACTTC. It yields the protein CAWSVGGLGYGQYF. The full variable domain, in which reference TRBV30 and TRBJ2-5 provide the parts outside the CDR3, is SQTIHQWPATLVQPVGSPLSLECTVEGTSNPNLYWYRQAAGRGLQLLFYSVGIGQISSEVPQNLSASRPQDRQFILSSKKLLLSDSGFYLCAWSVGGLGYGQYFGPGTRLLVL.

The CDR3 protein is CASSLRGDRGVIGSSYNSPLHF. The CDR3 DNA reads as TGTGCCAGCAGCTTAAGAGGGGACAGGGGGGTAATTGGGAGCTCCTATAATTCACCCCTCCACTTT. The chain employs TRBV7-8 and TRBJ1-6; 11 bases fit TRBD1. The CDR3 covers 22 residues. Germline V gene sequence: CDR1 SGHVS, CDR2 FQNEAQ. The ends lost 2 bases at V and 0 bases at J; junction bases unmatched: 15. The variable domain in full, with the rest retrieved from reference TRBV7-8 and TRBJ1-6, is GAGVSQSPRYKVAKRGQDVALRCDPISGHVSLFWYQQALGQGPEFLTYFQNEAQLDKSGLPSDRFFAERPEGSVSTLKIQRTQQEDSAVYLCASSLRGDRGVIGSSYNSPLHFGNGTRLTVT.

Many counts were recorded for this clone. The chain combines TRBV7-9 with TRBJ2-1; 7 bases are shared with TRBD2. The V and J ends lost 1 base and 9 bases, in that order; junction bases with no gene match: 15. The V gene's germline CDR1 is SEHNR and CDR2 FQNEAQ (reference sequence). The CDR3 runs 17 residues. CDR3 bases: TGTGCCAGCAGCTTAGAGCGACTAGCTTCCAACCCGTCTGAGCAGTTCTTC. It encodes CASSLERLASNPSEQFF.

This chain uses TRBV5-4 with TRBJ1-4; TRBD1 aligns across 7 bases. Unmatched junction bases numbered 7, after V lost 4 bases and J lost 1 base. CDR3 size: 16 residues. CDR1 and CDR2 (germline): SGHNT, YYREEE (reference sequence). The CDR3, as DNA: TGTGCCAGCAGCCCCGGACGGGACAGAACTAATGAAAAACTGTTTTTT. Encoded protein: CASSPGRDRTNEKLFF.

This clone was seen once. V gene TRBV4-3 combines with J gene TRBJ2-7, with D maybe TRBD1 (6 bases). The CDR3 covers 15 residues. V was clipped by 1 base and J by 2 bases, with 12 bases between them. Germline CDR1 and CDR2: LGHNA and YSLEER. The CDR3 sequence is CASSQVRGGPYEQYF. CDR3 in DNA: TGCGCCAGCAGCCAAGTCCGAGGGGGTCCCTACGAGCAGTACTTC.

The chain carries TRBV2 and TRBJ2-7; 10 nucleotides agree with TRBD1. CDR3 length: 14 residues. Trimming removed 9 bases from V and 0 bases from J; junction bases left unmatched: 5. Per germline, CDR1 SNHLY and CDR2 FYNNEI. The CDR3: CASGQGGASYEQYF. For the CDR3, the DNA is TGTGCCAGTGGACAGGGGGGAGCCTCCTACGAGCAGTACTTC.

This clone appeared a single time. The chain couples TRBV10-3 to TRBJ2-1; possible D gene TRBD1, 6 bases. The CDR3 sequence is 14 residues long. V dropped 3 bases and J dropped 6 bases, with 12 bases sitting between them. Germline lookup yields CDR1 ENHRY and CDR2 SYGVKD. CDR3 protein: CAISDPGATNEQFF. In DNA form, the CDR3 reads TGTGCCATCAGTGACCCAGGGGCTACCAATGAGCAGTTCTTC.

The count of this clone is one. The CDR3 coding sequence is TGTGCCTGGAGTGTGGGGGGGCGGCCGGTTCAGCCCCAGCATTTT. Translation gives CAWSVGGRPVQPQHF. This sequence joins TRBV30 and TRBJ1-5; D is possibly TRBD1 (6 bases). The CDR3 spans 15 residues. Germline CDR1 and CDR2: GTSNPN and SVGIG (reference sequence). The V and J ends lost 0 bases and 6 bases respectively, with 15 bases between them.

This rearrangement joins TRBV10-2 to TRBJ2-1; no clear D gene. V lost 6 bases, J lost 1 base, and 10 bases lay in between. Germline values: CDR1 WSHSY, CDR2 SAAADI. The CDR3 is 14 residues long. The CDR3 DNA sequence: TGCGCCAGCAGCCCCTCCGGGTCCTACAATGAGCAGTTCTTC. Amino acid sequence: CASSPSGSYNEQFF.

This clone showed up just a few times. V is TRBV2 and J is TRBJ1-1; D not resolved. The CDR3 extends over 10 amino acids. Germline assignment: CDR1 SNHLY and CDR2 FYNNEI. V was pared by 6 bases and J by 1 base, with 0 bases between. The CDR3 protein is CASRNTEAFF. The CDR3 DNA reads as TGTGCCAGCAGGAACACTGAAGCTTTCTTT.

For the CDR3, the DNA is TGTGCCAGCAGCGCCTTAGACAGGGTCTACAATGAGCAGTTCTTC. The encoded protein is CASSALDRVYNEQFF. The chain has TRBV9 and TRBJ2-1; 7 bases agree with TRBD1. CDR1 and CDR2 from the germline V gene are SGDLS and YYNGEE. The CDR3 covers 15 residues. J was trimmed by 3 bases and V by 3 bases; bases with no gene match: 6.

The chain has TRBV2 and TRBJ2-7, with 10 bases that match TRBD1. The CDR3 has 22 residues. Germline assignment: CDR1 SNHLY and CDR2 FYNNEI. Trimming at V came to 4 bases and at J to 3 bases, leaving 27 bases not matched to a gene. CDR3 protein: CASSGVLDRGPSGTPTNYEQYF. The CDR3 nucleotides are TGTGCCAGCAGTGGGGTCCTAGACAGGGGGCCTAGCGGTACTCCTACGAACTACGAGCAGTACTTC.

The chain employs TRBV7-9 and TRBJ2-7, with 11 bases aligning to TRBD1. V lost 3 bases and J lost 5; bases outside the gene matches: 3. Germline CDR1 reads SEHNR; CDR2 reads FQNEAQ (reference sequence). The CDR3 loop spans 14 amino acids. The CDR3 loop reads CASSFGQGADEQYF. The CDR3 DNA follows: TGTGCCAGCAGCTTCGGACAGGGGGCCGACGAGCAGTACTTC.